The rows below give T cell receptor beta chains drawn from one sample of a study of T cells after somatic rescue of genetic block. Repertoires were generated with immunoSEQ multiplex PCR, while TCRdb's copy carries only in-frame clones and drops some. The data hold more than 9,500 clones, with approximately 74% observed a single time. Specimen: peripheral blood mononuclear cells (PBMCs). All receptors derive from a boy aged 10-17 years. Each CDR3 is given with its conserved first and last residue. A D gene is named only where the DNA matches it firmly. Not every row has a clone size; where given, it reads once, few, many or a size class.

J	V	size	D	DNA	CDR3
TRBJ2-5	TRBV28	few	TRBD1	TGTGCCAGCAGTCTCTCCGGACAGGGGGAGACCCAGTACTTC	CASSLSGQGETQYF
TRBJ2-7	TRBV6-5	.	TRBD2	TGTGCCAGCAAGGGCGGGGGGGCAGGCGAGCAGTACTTC	CASKGGGAGEQYF
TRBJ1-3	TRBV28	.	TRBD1	TGTGCCAGCACCCCCGGGGACAGGGGTTACACCATATATTTT	CASTPGDRGYTIYF
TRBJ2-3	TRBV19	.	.	TGTGCCAGTAGTAAGAGAACGGATACGCAGTATTTT	CASSKRTDTQYF
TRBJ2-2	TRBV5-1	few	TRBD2	TGCGCCAGCAGCCCCCGGACTAGCCTGAACACCGGGGAGCTGTTTTTT	CASSPRTSLNTGELFF
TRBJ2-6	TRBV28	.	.	TGTGCCAGCAGTTCCTCAGGGTATGGGGCCAACGTCCTGACTTTC	CASSSSGYGANVLTF
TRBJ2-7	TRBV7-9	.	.	TGTGCCAGCAGCTTAGAGGGGTCCGCCTACGAGCAGTACTTC	CASSLEGSAYEQYF
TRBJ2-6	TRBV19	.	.	TGTGCCAGTGGGGCCCTGTCTGGGGCCAACGTCCTGACTTTC	CASGALSGANVLTF
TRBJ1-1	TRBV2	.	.	TGTGCCAGCAGTCTACAGGAGACGGACGACACTGAAGCTTTCTTT	CASSLQETDDTEAFF
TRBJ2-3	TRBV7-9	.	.	TGTGCCAGCAGCTTAGTCCGTTTCACAGATACGCAGTATTTT	CASSLVRFTDTQYF
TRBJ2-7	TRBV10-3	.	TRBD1	TGTGCCATCAGTCGGGACAGGGGAAGTGACGAGCAGTACTTC	CAISRDRGSDEQYF
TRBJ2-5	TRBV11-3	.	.	TGTGCCAGCAGCCAAGGCCTGTACCAAGAGACCCAGTACTTC	CASSQGLYQETQYF
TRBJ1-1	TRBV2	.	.	TGTGCCAGCAGTGAAGAGAGGACTGAAGCTTTCTTT	CASSEERTEAFF
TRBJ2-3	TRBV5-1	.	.	TGCGCCAGCAGCTTGGTCGGGCAGGGCGGCACAGATACGCAGTATTTT	CASSLVGQGGTDTQYF
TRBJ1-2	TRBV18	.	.	TGTGCCAGCTCCCCCCAGGGAGACGGCCCACAAGGGGGCTACACCTTC	CASSPQGDGPQGGYTF
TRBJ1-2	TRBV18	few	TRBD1	TGTGCCAGCTCAGCGGGACAGGGGGCTGTCTATGGCTACACCTTC	CASSAGQGAVYGYTF
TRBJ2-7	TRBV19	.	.	TGTGCCAGTAGTATAGATGCCGGGCCCCAGTCCTACGAGCAGTACTTC	CASSIDAGPQSYEQYF
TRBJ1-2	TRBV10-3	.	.	TGTGCCATACAGGGCGATGGCTACACCTTC	CAIQGDGYTF
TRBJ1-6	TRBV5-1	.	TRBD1	TGCGCCAGCAGCCTCGGGCAGGGGGCCGGATCACCCCTCCACTTT	CASSLGQGAGSPLHF
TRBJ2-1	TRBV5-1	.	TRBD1	TGCGCCAGCAGCTTGGCCTTTGACAGGGTCAATGAGCAGTTCTTC	CASSLAFDRVNEQFF
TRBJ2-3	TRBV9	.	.	TGTGCCAGCAGCTCAGTTATAAGAGGCACAGATACGCAGTATTTT	CASSSVIRGTDTQYF
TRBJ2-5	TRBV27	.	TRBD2	TGTGCCAGCAGCCGACTAGCGGGGGGTAGGGAGACCCAGTACTTC	CASSRLAGGRETQYF
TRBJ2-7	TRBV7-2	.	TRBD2	TGTGCCAGCAGCGCACGGACTAGCGAAGCCTCCTACGAGCAGTACTTC	CASSARTSEASYEQYF
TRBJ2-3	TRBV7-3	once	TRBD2	TGTGCCAGCAGCTTAAGCGGGGGATCCACAGATACGCAGTATTTT	CASSLSGGSTDTQYF
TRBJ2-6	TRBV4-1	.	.	TGCGCCAGCAGCCTCTGGGGACAAGGGCGCTCTGGGGCCAACGTCCTGACTTTC	CASSLWGQGRSGANVLTF
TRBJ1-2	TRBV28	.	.	TGTGCCAGCAGTTTACCCGCCACAGCCCACTATGGCTACACCTTC	CASSLPATAHYGYTF
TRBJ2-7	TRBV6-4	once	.	TGTGCCAGCAGTGATAACGGGAGACAGCGCTACGAGCAGTACTTC	CASSDNGRQRYEQYF
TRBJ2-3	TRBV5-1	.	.	TGCGCCAGCAGCGTACAATGGGAAGATACGCAGTATTTT	CASSVQWEDTQYF
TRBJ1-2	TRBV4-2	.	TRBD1	TGTGCCAGCAGCCAGACCTCGGGACAGGGGGGATATGGCTACACCTTC	CASSQTSGQGGYGYTF
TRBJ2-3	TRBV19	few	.	TGTGCCAGTAGTATTTGGGGAGTTTTTAGCACAGATACGCAGTATTTT	CASSIWGVFSTDTQYF
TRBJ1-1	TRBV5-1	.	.	TGCGCCAGCAGCTGGGGGGGCTCTGAAGCTTTCTTT	CASSWGGSEAFF
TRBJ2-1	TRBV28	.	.	TGTGCCAGCAGTACCGGGGGGCGGGGAGCCTACAATGAGCAGTTCTTC	CASSTGGRGAYNEQFF
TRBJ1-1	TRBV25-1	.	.	TGTGCCAGCAGGGGGGGCCTGAACACTGAAGCTTTCTTT	CASRGGLNTEAFF
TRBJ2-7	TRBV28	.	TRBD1	TGTGCCAGCAGCCCCGCGGGCAGGGGGCGCGACGAGCAGTACTTC	CASSPAGRGRDEQYF
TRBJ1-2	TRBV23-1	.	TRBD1	TGCGCCAGCAGTCAAACCGGGCCGCTTGGGACAGGGGGAGACTGCTATGGCTACACCTTC	CASSQTGPLGTGGDCYGYTF
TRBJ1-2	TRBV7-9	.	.	TGTGCCAGCAGCTTAGGGGTTTCCTATGGCTACACCTTC	CASSLGVSYGYTF
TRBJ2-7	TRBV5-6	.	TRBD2	TGTGCCAGCAGCGCGGGACTAGCGGGACCCTACGAGCAGTACTTC	CASSAGLAGPYEQYF
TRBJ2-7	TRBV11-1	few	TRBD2	TGTGCCAGCAGCACGAGGACTAGCGGGGGCTACGAGCAGTACTTC	CASSTRTSGGYEQYF
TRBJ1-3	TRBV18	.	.	TGTGCCAGCTCACCGTTGGACAGCTCCTCTGGAAACACCATATATTTT	CASSPLDSSSGNTIYF
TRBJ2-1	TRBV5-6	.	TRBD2	TGTGCCAGCAGCTTGCTACTAGCGGGATACAATGAGCAGTTCTTC	CASSLLLAGYNEQFF
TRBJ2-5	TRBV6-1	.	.	TGTGCCAGCAGTGAAGGCCTTGGCGGGATATACCAAGAGACCCAGTACTTC	CASSEGLGGIYQETQYF
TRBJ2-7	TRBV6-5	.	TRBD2	TGTGCCAGCACTCGAAGGACTAGCGGGACCTACGAGCAGTACTTC	CASTRRTSGTYEQYF
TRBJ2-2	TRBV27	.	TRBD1	TGTGCCAGCAGTATTGACAGGGGGCCAGGGGAGCTGTTTTTT	CASSIDRGPGELFF
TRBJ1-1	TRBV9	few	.	TGTGCCAGCAGCGTAGGACATAGGATCGGTGAAGCTTTCTTT	CASSVGHRIGEAFF
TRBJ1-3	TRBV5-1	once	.	TGCGCCAGCAGCTTGGGGACAGTTTCTGGAAACACCATATATTTT	CASSLGTVSGNTIYF
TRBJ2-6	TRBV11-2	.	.	TGTGCCAGCAGCTTATCCTTCCAGGTCTCTGGGGCCAACGTCCTGACTTTC	CASSLSFQVSGANVLTF
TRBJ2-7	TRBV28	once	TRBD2	TGTGCCAGCAGTGCCACCCTCGGGACTACCCCCTACGAGCAGTACTTC	CASSATLGTTPYEQYF
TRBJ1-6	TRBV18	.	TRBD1	TGTGCCAGCTCTAGGGGGCAAGGATCACCCCTCCACTTT	CASSRGQGSPLHF